Listed here are 6 T cell receptor beta chains from one sample, sequenced in a study of molecular identifiers for immune sequencing clone quantification. TCRdb redid the calling of the PCR reads with MiXCR, one entry per CDR3 protein. The sample has 400,000 to 600,000 distinct CDR3 sequences, about a fifth seen once; the top ten hold more than 0.8%. Material: naive CD8+ T cells from blood, with Jurkat cell RNA spiked in. As for subset: FACS-sorted CD8+CD4-CCR7+CD45RA+ naive T cells. The receptors stem from a human donor in good health. Some libraries in this study had Jurkat cell RNA spiked in.

The chain carries TRBV30 and TRBJ2-7; D is unresolved. CDR3 length equals 16 residues. The V end lost 0 bases, the J end lost 0 bases, and 15 bases lay between the germline ends. Germline V lookup: CDR1 GTSNPN, CDR2 SVGIG (reference sequence). DNA of the CDR3: TGTGCCTGGAGTGTCGGACCGGCAAGACTCTCCTACGAGCAGTACTTC. Its protein is CAWSVGPARLSYEQYF. The complete variable domain, with remaining parts taken from reference TRBV30 and TRBJ2-7, reads SQTIHQWPATLVQPVGSPLSLECTVEGTSNPNLYWYRQAAGRGLQLLFYSVGIGQISSEVPQNLSASRPQDRQFILSSKKLLLSDSGFYLCAWSVGPARLSYEQYFGPGTRLTVT.

Ten or more counts support this clonotype. CDR3 region: CASSLWTSGSWETQYF. The CDR3 DNA reads TGTGCCAGCAGTTTATGGACTAGCGGGAGTTGGGAGACGCAGTATTTT. This rearrangement joins TRBV28 to TRBJ2-3; TRBD2 agrees at 12 bases. Germline V gene lookup returns CDR1 MDHEN and CDR2 SYDVKM. The V and J ends lost 0 bases and 9 bases, in that order; junction bases with no gene match: 7. The CDR3 sequence is 16 residues long. Using reference TRBV28 and TRBJ2-3 for the parts outside the CDR3, the full variable domain is DVKVTQSSRYLVKRTGEKVFLECVQDMDHENMFWYRQDPGLGLRLIYFSYDVKMKEKGDIPEGYSVSREKKERFSLILESASTNQTSMYLCASSLWTSGSWETQYFGPGTRLTVL.

This clonotype was counted between two and nine times. The rearrangement joins TRBV5-6 to TRBJ2-7, with a tentative D call TRBD1 (7 bases). Germline V lookup: CDR1 SGHDT, CDR2 YYEEEE. The CDR3 sequence is 17 residues long. Trimming cost V 4 bases and J 3 bases, with 23 bases left between them. This CDR3 reads CASSPPEGQRLYYEQYF. The CDR3 DNA follows: TGTGCCAGCAGCCCGCCGGAGGGACAGCGACTGTACTACGAGCAGTACTTC.

The chain combines TRBV4-3 with TRBJ1-5, with D tentatively TRBD1 (5 bases). Trimming shortened V by 4 bases and J by 5 bases, and 15 bases separated the two germline ends. Germline assignment: CDR1 LGHNA and CDR2 YSLEER. CDR3 length: 15 amino acids. CDR3 loop: CASSLERGVDQPQHF. CDR3 nucleotide sequence: TGCGCCAGCAGCCTAGAGAGAGGGGTTGATCAGCCCCAGCATTTT.

This sequence joins TRBV9 and TRBJ1-1; a possible D gene is TRBD1 (5 bases). With 0 bases removed from V and 0 bases from J, the gap between germline ends came to 15 bases. The CDR3 is 17 amino acids. Germline assignment: CDR1 SGDLS and CDR2 YYNGEE. CDR3 sequence: CASSVGAGNGMNTEAFF. The CDR3 DNA reads TGTGCCAGCAGCGTAGGGGCAGGGAACGGGATGAACACTGAAGCTTTCTTT. The entire variable domain, with the rest obtained from reference TRBV9 and TRBJ1-1, is as follows: DSGVTQTPKHLITATGQRVTLRCSPRSGDLSVYWYQQSLDQGLQFLIQYYNGEERAKGNILERFSAQQFPDLHSELNLSSLELGDSALYFCASSVGAGNGMNTEAFFGQGTRLTVV.

This clonotype was picked up many times. The chain employs TRBV28 and TRBJ2-5; D is unresolved. The CDR3 totals 15 residues. The germline CDR1 and CDR2 sequences are MDHEN and SYDVKM. The ends were cut back, 6 bases at V and 5 bases at J, with 19 bases in the middle. The CDR3 protein is CASSSRTPSGETQYF. The CDR3 nucleotides read TGTGCCAGCAGCTCCCGGACCCCCTCGGGCGAGACCCAGTACTTC.